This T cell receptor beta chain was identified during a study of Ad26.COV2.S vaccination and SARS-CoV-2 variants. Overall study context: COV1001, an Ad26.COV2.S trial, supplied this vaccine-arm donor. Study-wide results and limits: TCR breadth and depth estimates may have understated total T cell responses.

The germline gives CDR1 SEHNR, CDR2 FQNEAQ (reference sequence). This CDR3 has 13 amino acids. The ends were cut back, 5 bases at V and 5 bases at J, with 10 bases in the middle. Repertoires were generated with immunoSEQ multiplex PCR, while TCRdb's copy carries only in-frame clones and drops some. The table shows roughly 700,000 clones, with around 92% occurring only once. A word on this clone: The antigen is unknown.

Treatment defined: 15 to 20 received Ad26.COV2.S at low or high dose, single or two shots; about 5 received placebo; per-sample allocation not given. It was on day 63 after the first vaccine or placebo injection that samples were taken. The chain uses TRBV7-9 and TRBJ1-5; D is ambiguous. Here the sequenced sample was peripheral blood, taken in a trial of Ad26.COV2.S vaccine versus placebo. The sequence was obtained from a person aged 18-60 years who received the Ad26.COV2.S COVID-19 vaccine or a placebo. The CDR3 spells CASSAVTDQPQHF. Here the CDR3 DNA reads TGTGCCAGCAGCGCCGTAACAGATCAGCCCCAGCATTTT.